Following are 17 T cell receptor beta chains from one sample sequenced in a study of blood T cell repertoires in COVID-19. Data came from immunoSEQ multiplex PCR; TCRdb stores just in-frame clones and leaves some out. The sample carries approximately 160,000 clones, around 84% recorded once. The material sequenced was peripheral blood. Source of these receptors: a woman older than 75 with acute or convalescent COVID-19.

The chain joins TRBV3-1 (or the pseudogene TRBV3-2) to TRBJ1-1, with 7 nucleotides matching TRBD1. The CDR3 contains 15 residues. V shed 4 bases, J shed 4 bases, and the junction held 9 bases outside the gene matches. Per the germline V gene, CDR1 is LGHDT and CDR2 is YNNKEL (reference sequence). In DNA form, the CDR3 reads TGTGCCAGCAGCCGGTCCGGGACAGAGGCCACTGAAGCTTTCTTT. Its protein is CASSRSGTEATEAFF.

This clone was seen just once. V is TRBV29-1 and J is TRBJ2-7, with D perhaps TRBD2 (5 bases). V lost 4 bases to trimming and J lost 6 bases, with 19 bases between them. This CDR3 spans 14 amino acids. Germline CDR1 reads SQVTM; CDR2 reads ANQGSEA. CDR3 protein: CSVAQAVLAGEQYF. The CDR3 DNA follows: TGCAGCGTTGCCCAAGCGGTCCTGGCGGGCGAGCAGTACTTC.

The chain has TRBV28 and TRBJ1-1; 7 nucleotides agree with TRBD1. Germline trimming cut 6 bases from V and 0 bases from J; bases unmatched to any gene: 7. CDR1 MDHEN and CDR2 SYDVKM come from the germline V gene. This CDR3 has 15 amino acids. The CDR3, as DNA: TGTGCCAGCAGAAAAAGGGGACAGCTGAACACTGAAGCTTTCTTT. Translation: CASRKRGQLNTEAFF.

CDR3 DNA sequence: TGTGCCAGTAGATCAGGGGGCTATTATAAGGAATATAGCAATCAGCCCCAGCATTTT. Translation gives CASRSGGYYKEYSNQPQHF. This rearrangement joins TRBV19 to TRBJ1-5; 8 bases are a match to TRBD1. J was trimmed by 0 bases and V by 6 bases; bases with no gene match: 16. The CDR3 spans 19 residues. Germline V gene lookup returns CDR1 LNHDA and CDR2 SQIVND (reference sequence).

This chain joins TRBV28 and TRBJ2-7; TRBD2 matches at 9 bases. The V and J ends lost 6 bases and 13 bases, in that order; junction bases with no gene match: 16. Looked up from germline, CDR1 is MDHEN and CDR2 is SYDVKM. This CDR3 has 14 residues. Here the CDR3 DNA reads TGTGCCAGCAGAGTTTCCGAACCGGGACTAGCCGCATACTTC. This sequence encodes CASRVSEPGLAAYF.

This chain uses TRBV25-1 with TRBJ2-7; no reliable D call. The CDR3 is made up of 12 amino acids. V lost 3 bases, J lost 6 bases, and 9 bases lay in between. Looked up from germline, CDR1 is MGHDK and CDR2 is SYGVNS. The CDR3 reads CASSDPSREQYF. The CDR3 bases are TGTGCCAGCAGTGACCCTTCGCGCGAGCAGTACTTC.

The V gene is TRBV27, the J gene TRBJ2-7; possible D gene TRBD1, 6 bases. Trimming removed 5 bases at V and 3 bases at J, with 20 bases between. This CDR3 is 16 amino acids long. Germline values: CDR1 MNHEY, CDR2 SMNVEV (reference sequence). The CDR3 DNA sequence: TGTGCCAGCAGTCCTCCGGGACACACAGTTCTCTACGAGCAGTACTTC. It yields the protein CASSPPGHTVLYEQYF.

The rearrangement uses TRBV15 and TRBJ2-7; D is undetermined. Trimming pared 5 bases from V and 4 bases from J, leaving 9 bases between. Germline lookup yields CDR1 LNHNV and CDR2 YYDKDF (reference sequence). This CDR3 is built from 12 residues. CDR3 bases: TGTGCCACCAGCGATGAGTTATACGAGCAGTACTTC. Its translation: CATSDELYEQYF.

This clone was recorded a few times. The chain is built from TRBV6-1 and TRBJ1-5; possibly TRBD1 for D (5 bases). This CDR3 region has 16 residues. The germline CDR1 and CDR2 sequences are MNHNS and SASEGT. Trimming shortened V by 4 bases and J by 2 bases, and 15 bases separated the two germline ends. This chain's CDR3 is CASSARGPGGNQPQHF. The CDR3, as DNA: TGTGCCAGCAGTGCGAGGGGCCCGGGGGGCAATCAGCCCCAGCATTTT.

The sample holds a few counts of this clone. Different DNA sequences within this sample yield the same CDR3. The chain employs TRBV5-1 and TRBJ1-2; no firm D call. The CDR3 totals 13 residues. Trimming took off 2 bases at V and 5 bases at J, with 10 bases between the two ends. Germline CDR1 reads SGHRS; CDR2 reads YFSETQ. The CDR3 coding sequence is TGCGCCAGCAGCTTAACAGATGGGTATGGCTACACCTTC. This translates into CASSLTDGYGYTF.

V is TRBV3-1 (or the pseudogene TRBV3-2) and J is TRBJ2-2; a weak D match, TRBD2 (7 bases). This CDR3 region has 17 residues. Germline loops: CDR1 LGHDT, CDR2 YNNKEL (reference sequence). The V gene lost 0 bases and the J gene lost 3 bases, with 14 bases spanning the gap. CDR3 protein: CASSQEGGGGDTGELFF. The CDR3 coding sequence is TGTGCCAGCAGCCAAGAGGGAGGGGGAGGAGACACCGGGGAGCTGTTTTTT.

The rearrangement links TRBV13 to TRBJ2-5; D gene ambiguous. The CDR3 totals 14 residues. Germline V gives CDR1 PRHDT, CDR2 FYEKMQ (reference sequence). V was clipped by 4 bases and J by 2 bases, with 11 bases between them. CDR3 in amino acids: CASSSRLMQETQYF. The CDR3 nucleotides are TGTGCCAGCAGCTCGCGACTGATGCAAGAGACCCAGTACTTC. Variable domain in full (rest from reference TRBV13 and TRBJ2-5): AAGVIQSPRHLIKEKRETATLKCYPIPRHDTVYWYQQGPGQDPQFLISFYEKMQSDKGSIPDRFSAQQFSDYHSELNMSSLELGDSALYFCASSSRLMQETQYFGPGTRLLVL.

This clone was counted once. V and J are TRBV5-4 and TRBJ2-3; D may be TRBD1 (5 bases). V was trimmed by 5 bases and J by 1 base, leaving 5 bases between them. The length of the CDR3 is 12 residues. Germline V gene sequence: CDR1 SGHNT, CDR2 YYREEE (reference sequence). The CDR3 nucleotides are TGTGCCAGCAGACAGGGCACAGATACGCAGTATTTT. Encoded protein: CASRQGTDTQYF.

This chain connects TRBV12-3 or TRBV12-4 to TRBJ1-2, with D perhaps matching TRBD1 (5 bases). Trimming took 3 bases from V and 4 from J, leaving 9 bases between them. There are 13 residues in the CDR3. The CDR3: CASSLWGGYGYTF. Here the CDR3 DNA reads TGTGCCAGCAGTTTGTGGGGGGGCTATGGCTACACCTTC.

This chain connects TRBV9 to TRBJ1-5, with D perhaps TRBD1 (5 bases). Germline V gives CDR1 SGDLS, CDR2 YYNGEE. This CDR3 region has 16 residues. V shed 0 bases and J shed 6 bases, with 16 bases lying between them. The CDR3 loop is CASSVVSRQRIQPQHF. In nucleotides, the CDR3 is TGTGCCAGCAGCGTAGTTTCCAGACAGCGAATTCAGCCCCAGCATTTT.

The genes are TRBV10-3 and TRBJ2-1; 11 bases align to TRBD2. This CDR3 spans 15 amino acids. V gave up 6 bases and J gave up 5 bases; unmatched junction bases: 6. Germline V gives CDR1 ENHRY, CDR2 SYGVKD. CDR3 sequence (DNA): TGTGCCATCAGAGATTTAGCGGGAGGGAACAATGAGCAGTTCTTC. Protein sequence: CAIRDLAGGNNEQFF.

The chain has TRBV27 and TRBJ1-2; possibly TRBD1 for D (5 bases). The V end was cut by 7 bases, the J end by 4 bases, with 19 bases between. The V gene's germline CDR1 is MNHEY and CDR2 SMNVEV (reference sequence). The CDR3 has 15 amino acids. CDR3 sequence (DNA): TGTGCCAGCACATCACCGTCAAAAGGGGTCTATGGCTACACCTTC. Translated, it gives CASTSPSKGVYGYTF.